The 11 T cell receptor beta chains below were found in one sample sequenced in a study of vaccination and CD4 T cells after COVID-19. Their recognized antigens are unknown. Sequenced with the Oncomine TCR Beta short-read assay was DNA taken from cultured CD4+ T cells. TCRdb recomputed calls from the PCR reads with MiXCR, one row per CDR3 protein. In the table there are roughly 11,000 distinct CDR3 sequences, approximately 80% of which are singletons. Treatment noted: roughly 10-day PBMC culture with coronavirus spike peptide pools or control peptides (ViraFEST assay). Sequencing input: CD4+ T cells from blood, cultured in vitro. Receptors originate from a human donor who had recovered from COVID-19.

The V gene is TRBV7-3, the J gene TRBJ2-2, with 13 bases matching TRBD2. The length of the CDR3 is 19 residues. Germline V gives CDR1 SGHTA, CDR2 FQGTGA. V trimming: 4 bases; J trimming: 6 bases; junction bases outside the gene matches: 14. CDR3 region: CASSSLPGLAGIKAGELFF. CDR3 in DNA: TGTGCCAGCAGCTCACTTCCGGGACTAGCGGGAATTAAGGCCGGGGAGCTGTTTTTT.

This chain links TRBV12-3 or TRBV12-4 with TRBJ1-2; 7 positions agree with TRBD1. This CDR3 has 14 amino acids. V was clipped by 5 bases and J by 7 bases; unmatched bases: 10. CDR3 DNA sequence: TGTGCCAGCAGTCCCGAACAGGGGAAGTCTGGCTACACCTTC. As protein: CASSPEQGKSGYTF.

This clonotype was counted a single time. This chain connects TRBV6-1 to TRBJ1-3, with 10 bases lining up with TRBD1. Germline V gene data show CDR1 as MNHNS and CDR2 as SASEGT. The CDR3 covers 14 residues. V shed 5 bases and J 5 bases; nucleotides not matched to a gene: 3. CDR3 loop: CASSKGQGRNTIYF. DNA for the CDR3: TGTGCCAGCAGTAAGGGACAGGGGAGAAACACCATATATTTT.

The chain is built from TRBV7-9 and TRBJ1-5, with unresolved D. The CDR3 contains 12 residues. Looked up from germline, CDR1 is SEHNR and CDR2 is FQNEAQ (reference sequence). Deletions cut 5 bases from V and 8 bases from J, with 10 bases between. The CDR3 bases are TGTGCCAGCAGCGTCTCCCTGGAGCCCCAGCATTTT. This gives the protein CASSVSLEPQHF.

V gene TRBV6-5 combines with J gene TRBJ2-7; a weak D match, TRBD1 (5 bases). Germline lookup yields CDR1 MNHEY and CDR2 SVGAGI. CDR3 length: 14 amino acids. The V and J ends lost 2 bases and 4 bases respectively, with 12 bases between them. The chain's CDR3 is CASSYDRSGYEQYF. The DNA of the CDR3 is TGTGCCAGCAGTTACGACAGATCAGGGTACGAGCAGTACTTC.

This chain links TRBV7-2 with TRBJ1-6; TRBD1 matches at 8 bases. V trimming: 5 bases; J trimming: 6 bases; junction bases outside the gene matches: 9. CDR3 length: 16 amino acids. Germline-derived CDR1 and CDR2 are SGHTA and FQGNSA. The CDR3 coding sequence is TGTGCCAGCAGCCCTCGGCGGACAGGGATTAATTCACCCCTCCACTTT. It encodes CASSPRRTGINSPLHF.

In its sample, this clonotype was seen once. The chain is built from TRBV7-3 and TRBJ1-1, with a tentative D call TRBD1 (6 bases). The CDR3 covers 15 residues. CDR1 and CDR2 from the germline V gene are SGHTA and FQGTGA. V was trimmed by 4 bases and J by 2 bases, leaving 14 bases between them. The CDR3 spells CASSYSDSRNTEAFF. CDR3 in DNA: TGTGCCAGCAGCTACTCGGACAGCCGTAACACTGAAGCTTTCTTT.

J is TRBJ1-2 and V is TRBV6-1; 7 bases are shared with TRBD1. The CDR3 contains 14 residues. J gave up 3 bases and V 8 bases, and 9 bases lay outside the gene matches. Germline loops: CDR1 MNHNS, CDR2 SASEGT. CDR3 nucleotides: TGTGCCAGCTGCAACAGGGGTCGAGACTATGGCTACACCTTC. Residues: CASCNRGRDYGYTF.

The rearrangement joins TRBV2 to TRBJ1-5; D may be TRBD1 (5 bases). The CDR3 spans 14 residues. Between the trimmed V and J ends, which lost 11 bases and 6 bases, there was a span of 20 bases. CDR1 SNHLY and CDR2 FYNNEI come from the germline V gene. CDR3 DNA: TGTGCCCTTGGCGACCAAAGGGGATTTCAGCCCCAGCATTTT. Residues: CALGDQRGFQPQHF.

CDR3 sequence reads: CASSPGGGQGYGYTF. The CDR3 nucleotides are TGTGCCAGCAGCCCCGGCGGGGGGCAAGGCTATGGCTACACCTTC. The chain recombines TRBV9 with TRBJ1-2; the D gene is possibly TRBD1 (6 bases). V lost 4 bases to trimming and J lost 4 bases, with 17 bases between them. Germline-derived CDR1 and CDR2 are SGDLS and YYNGEE. CDR3 length: 15 residues.

The chain links TRBV10-3 to TRBJ2-7, with D maybe TRBD1 (6 bases). V lost 0 bases to trimming and J lost 0 bases, with 6 bases between them. The CDR3 totals 14 residues. Germline lookup yields CDR1 ENHRY and CDR2 SYGVKD. CDR3 in amino acids: CAISESGGSYEQYF. The CDR3 bases are TGTGCCATCAGTGAGTCAGGGGGCTCCTACGAGCAGTACTTC.